The 24 T cell receptor beta chains listed next were all sequenced from one sample in a study of cytomegalovirus exposure and HLA in healthy donors. With 60 Vbeta and 13 Jbeta primers, the PCR was carried out. Profiling relied on immunoSEQ multiplex PCR, and the TCRdb table lists in-frame clones only, not all of them. Of approximately 100,000 clones in the sample, less than 9.5% are singletons; the top ten hold 5.1%. Sample: PBMCs. Receptors originate from a man aged 50 to 59 in good health and CMV-seropositive.

The chain is built from TRBV23-1 and TRBJ1-5, with 7 bases aligning to TRBD1. TRBV23-1 is an ORF for which the function is uncertain. V gave up 11 bases and J gave up 2 bases; unmatched junction bases: 12. This CDR3 comprises 15 residues. CDR3 protein: CAGRDRLACNQPQHF. CDR3 nucleotides: TGCGCCGGACGGGACAGACTAGCGTGCAATCAGCCCCAGCATTTT.

The V call is TRBV25-1, the J call TRBJ1-5; D perhaps matches TRBD1 (5 bases). V was clipped by 6 bases and J by 6 bases, with 12 bases between them. The germline CDR1 and CDR2 sequences are MGHDK and SYGVNS. This CDR3 comprises 13 residues. The DNA for the CDR3 is TGTGCCAGCAGCCACGGGACTTCTCAGCCCCAGCATTTT. Translated: CASSHGTSQPQHF.

This clone occurred a few times. The chain couples TRBV5-1 to TRBJ2-5, with D possibly being TRBD1 (6 bases). Trimming took 4 bases from V and 9 from J, leaving 13 bases between them. The CDR3 runs to 12 residues. Looked up from germline, CDR1 is SGHRS and CDR2 is YFSETQ. CDR3 sequence reads: CASSRGEGAQYF. The CDR3 DNA sequence: TGCGCCAGCAGCAGGGGCGAGGGGGCCCAGTACTTC.

This clone was seen a few times. This chain joins TRBV9 and TRBJ1-4; D not resolved. The CDR3 consists of 14 residues. Germline V gene data show CDR1 as SGDLS and CDR2 as YYNGEE. Trimming shortened V by 4 bases and J by 5 bases, and 12 bases separated the two germline ends. The CDR3 loop reads CASSLRHGNEKLFF. The CDR3 DNA is TGTGCCAGCAGCCTTCGACATGGGAATGAAAAACTGTTTTTT.

This clone showed up just a few times. The gene calls are TRBV28 and TRBJ2-7; D gene uncertain. Trimming left V 7 bases short and J 2 bases short, with 12 bases between. Germline CDR1 and CDR2: MDHEN and SYDVKM. The CDR3 sequence is 13 residues long. The CDR3 spells CASTSVATYEQYF. As DNA, the CDR3 is TGTGCCAGCACGTCCGTTGCGACCTACGAGCAGTACTTC.

This clone was detected a few times. This sequence joins TRBV19 and TRBJ2-2; TRBD1 aligns across 7 bases. In germline, CDR1 is LNHDA, CDR2 SQIVND (reference sequence). This CDR3 comprises 15 residues. The V gene end was trimmed by 5 bases and the J gene end by 1 base; junction bases not matched to a gene: 4. The CDR3 loop is CASSPRDRNTGELFF. In DNA, the CDR3 is TGTGCCAGTAGTCCCAGGGACAGGAACACCGGGGAGCTGTTTTTT.

This clone has only a few counts. The V and J genes are TRBV5-1 and TRBJ2-2; 13 nucleotides align to TRBD2. Germline V gene data show CDR1 as SGHRS and CDR2 as YFSETQ. The CDR3 loop spans 16 amino acids. Trimming at V came to 3 bases and at J to 2 bases, leaving 1 base not matched to a gene. CDR3 in amino acids: CASSWGLAGNTGELFF. In nucleotides, the CDR3 is TGCGCCAGCAGCTGGGGACTAGCGGGAAACACCGGGGAGCTGTTTTTT.

V gene TRBV10-1 combines with J gene TRBJ1-4; D unclear. Germline V gene sequence: CDR1 WNHNN, CDR2 SYGVQD (reference sequence). The CDR3 has 13 residues. V was cut by 2 bases and J by 8 bases, with 9 bases left in between. The CDR3 sequence is CASSESGSEKLFF. Written as DNA, the CDR3 is TGCGCCAGCAGTGAGAGCGGATCCGAAAAACTGTTTTTT.

The chain joins TRBV6-1 to TRBJ2-7, with a tentative D call TRBD1 (5 bases). The ends were cut back, 6 bases at V and 4 bases at J, with 19 bases in the middle. The CDR3 has 15 amino acids. The germline CDR1 and CDR2 sequences are MNHNS and SASEGT. The CDR3 region has the DNA TGTGCCAGCAGCCAAGGACAATTCAGTCCTTACGAGCAGTACTTC. Protein sequence: CASSQGQFSPYEQYF.

The chain carries TRBV19 and TRBJ1-1; no definite D call. Deletions cut 0 bases from V and 4 bases from J, with 15 bases between. CDR1 is LNHDA and CDR2 is SQIVND in the germline V gene (reference sequence). This CDR3 spans 16 amino acids. The CDR3 sequence: CASSIDRSTRGTEAFF. The CDR3 DNA follows: TGTGCCAGTAGTATAGATCGGTCGACACGGGGCACTGAAGCTTTCTTT.

This clone occurred many times. The V gene is TRBV19, the J gene TRBJ2-2; 8 positions agree with TRBD2. Trimming cost V 7 bases and J 6 bases; bases outside gene matches: 7. The germline CDR1 and CDR2 sequences are LNHDA and SQIVND (reference sequence). The CDR3 runs to 14 residues. The CDR3 region is CASTDGGGSGELFF. The CDR3, as DNA: TGTGCCAGTACTGACGGGGGGGGATCCGGGGAGCTGTTTTTT.

This clone was counted a few times. V usage is TRBV27 and J usage is TRBJ2-5, with a tentative D call TRBD1 (6 bases). Germline V gene sequence: CDR1 MNHEY, CDR2 SMNVEV (reference sequence). CDR3 length equals 14 residues. Trimming stripped 4 bases from V and 2 bases from J, with 11 bases between. In DNA, the CDR3 is TGTGCCAGCAGTTCCAGGGGACAACAAGAGACCCAGTACTTC. It encodes CASSSRGQQETQYF.

The chain recombines TRBV2 with TRBJ2-5; D possibly corresponds to TRBD2 (6 bases). Trimming stripped 4 bases from V and 9 bases from J, with 27 bases between. The CDR3 extends over 17 amino acids. CDR1 is SNHLY and CDR2 is FYNNEI in the germline V gene. The DNA of the CDR3 is TGTGCCAGCAGTGGTGAGGGAGGAAAGAGAACGGGAAAGGCCCAGTACTTC. Protein: CASSGEGGKRTGKAQYF.

The sample holds a few counts of this clone. This chain links TRBV27 with TRBJ2-1, with D uncertain. Trimming stripped 3 bases from V and 0 bases from J, with 3 bases between. The CDR3 is 13 residues long. Germline V gene sequence: CDR1 MNHEY, CDR2 SMNVEV (reference sequence). The CDR3 spells CASSFSSYNEQFF. The CDR3 DNA reads as TGTGCCAGCAGTTTTAGCTCCTACAATGAGCAGTTCTTC.

This clone was observed a handful of times. This chain links TRBV30 with TRBJ1-2; unclear D gene. In germline, CDR1 is GTSNPN, CDR2 SVGIG (reference sequence). V was cut by 1 base and J by 0 bases, with 9 bases left in between. The CDR3 contains 14 residues. Here the CDR3 reads CAWSGAPANYGYTF. The CDR3 DNA reads TGTGCCTGGAGTGGAGCACCTGCTAACTATGGCTACACCTTC.

The rearrangement uses TRBV27 and TRBJ2-5; D might be TRBD1 (7 bases). Germline CDR1 MNHEY, CDR2 SMNVEV (reference sequence). There are 14 residues in the CDR3. With 5 bases removed from V and 5 bases from J, the gap between germline ends came to 15 bases. CDR3 DNA sequence: TGTGCCAGCAGTGGGGGGACAGTCGGGGAGACCCAGTACTTC. Protein: CASSGGTVGETQYF.

This clone occurred once. V and J are TRBV10-1 and TRBJ2-6, with 12 bases fitting TRBD1. This CDR3 is built from 18 residues. The germline V gene encodes CDR1 WNHNN and CDR2 SYGVQD (reference sequence). V dropped 4 bases and J dropped 2; count of bases not matched to a gene: 6. CDR3 amino acids: CASSVTGQGAPGANVLTF. In DNA, the CDR3 is TGCGCCAGCAGTGTAACGGGACAGGGGGCGCCTGGGGCCAACGTCCTGACTTTC.

There are a few counts of this clone. The CDR3 is CASKNQGNSGNTIYF. CDR3 in DNA: TGTGCCAGCAAAAATCAGGGGAACTCTGGAAACACCATATATTTT. The chain recombines TRBV6-1 with TRBJ1-3; the D gene is possibly TRBD1 (6 bases). The V gene's germline CDR1 is MNHNS and CDR2 SASEGT. This CDR3 comprises 15 residues. V lost 7 bases, J lost 0 bases, and 13 bases lay in between.

This chain joins TRBV27 and TRBJ2-2, with TRBD1 matching over 8 bases. With V trimmed by 6 bases and J by 4 bases, 10 bases remained unmatched. Per the germline V gene, CDR1 is MNHEY and CDR2 is SMNVEV (reference sequence). This CDR3 contains 16 residues. The CDR3 spells CASSLGTGGATGELFF. For the CDR3, the DNA is TGTGCCAGCAGCTTGGGGACAGGTGGGGCCACCGGGGAGCTGTTTTTT.

The rearrangement links TRBV5-1 to TRBJ1-2; D unresolved. This CDR3 is built from 15 residues. Deletions cut 0 bases from V and 2 bases from J, with 11 bases between. Germline loops: CDR1 SGHRS, CDR2 YFSETQ. CDR3 nucleotides: TGCGCCAGCAGCTTGGACGGTGCAGGAAACTATGGCTACACCTTC. It translates to CASSLDGAGNYGYTF.

The CDR3 DNA reads as TGTGCCAGCAGCTTATTAGGGGGACAGGGGGCGGGAGGGAACACTGAAGCTTTCTTT. Its protein product is CASSLLGGQGAGGNTEAFF. The chain carries TRBV7-3 and TRBJ1-1, with 12 positions matching TRBD1. Germline-derived CDR1 and CDR2 are SGHTA and FQGTGA. This CDR3 is built from 19 residues. V shed 2 bases, J shed 1 base, and the junction held 11 bases outside the gene matches.

V gene TRBV7-2 combines with J gene TRBJ2-7; 8 bases map to TRBD1. The junction had 4 bases not matched to a gene; V was cut back by 2 bases and J by 1 base. Looked up from germline, CDR1 is SGHTA and CDR2 is FQGNSA. This CDR3 contains 15 residues. CDR3 residues: CASSLQGAYSYEQYF. For the CDR3, the DNA is TGTGCCAGCAGCTTACAGGGGGCGTATTCCTACGAGCAGTACTTC.

This clone was observed a handful of times. The chain carries TRBV27 and TRBJ2-7, with TRBD2 matching 9 bases. J gave up 0 bases and V 0 bases, and 12 bases lay outside the gene matches. CDR1 is MNHEY, CDR2 SMNVEV, per germline (reference sequence). This CDR3 is built from 19 residues. CDR3 region: CASSLSLEGTSRSSYEQYF. As DNA, the CDR3 is TGTGCCAGCAGTTTATCACTGGAGGGGACTAGCAGAAGCTCCTACGAGCAGTACTTC.

The J gene is TRBJ2-1, the V gene TRBV28, with a possible D match to TRBD2 (6 bases). The CDR3 has 21 amino acids. Germline-derived CDR1 and CDR2 are MDHEN and SYDVKM. The V end lost 0 bases, the J end lost 0 bases, and 24 bases lay between the germline ends. The CDR3 nucleotides are TGTGCCAGCAGTTTATGGTATGGAGGGCGTGGCCCCTCCTACTCCTACAATGAGCAGTTCTTC. Amino acids: CASSLWYGGRGPSYSYNEQFF.